The TCR beta chain described here comes from a study of Graves' ophthalmopathy and Graves' hyperthyroidism. Study-wide points: In predicting ophthalmopathy progression, the model reached roughly 69% sensitivity and 72% to 85% specificity. Thyroid clonotypes that were expanded above 0.001 frequency mostly also appeared in blood.

Amplification of the TCR beta CDR3 regions used RNA transcripts (as template). First-round RT-PCR with HTBI primers preceded a second-round multiplex PCR. TCRdb re-called the multiplex PCR reads with MiXCR, one entry per CDR3 protein. The profile covers a few hundred thousand distinct CDR3 sequences, with about 21% appearing a single time and 2.5% to 3.5% taken by the ten largest. Of note for this clonotype: Its antigen is as yet unknown.

CDR1 is DFQATT and CDR2 is SNEGSKA in the germline V gene (reference sequence). This CDR3 spans 13 amino acids. V was clipped by 6 bases and J by 3 bases; unmatched bases: 7. PBMCs were obtained from roughly 9 ml of fresh peripheral blood. The TCR originated in a woman aged 18-29 years with stable Graves' hyperthyroidism. The sample comprised peripheral blood. The genes are TRBV20-1 and TRBJ1-2; the match to TRBD1 covers 7 bases. Written as DNA, the CDR3 is TGCAGTGCCTCGACAGGGATTGACTATGGCTACACCTTC. It translates to CSASTGIDYGYTF.